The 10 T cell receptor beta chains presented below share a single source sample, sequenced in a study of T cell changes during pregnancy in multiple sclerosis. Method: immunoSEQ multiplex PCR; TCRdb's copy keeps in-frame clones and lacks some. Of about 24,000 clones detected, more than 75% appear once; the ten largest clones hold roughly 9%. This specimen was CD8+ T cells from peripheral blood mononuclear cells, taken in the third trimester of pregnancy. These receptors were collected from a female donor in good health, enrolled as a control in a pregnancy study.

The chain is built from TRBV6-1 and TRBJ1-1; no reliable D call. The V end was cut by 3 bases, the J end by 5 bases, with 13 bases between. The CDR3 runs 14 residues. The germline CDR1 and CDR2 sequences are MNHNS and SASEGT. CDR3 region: CASSEWAVGTEAFF. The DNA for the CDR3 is TGTGCCAGCAGTGAGTGGGCAGTTGGGACTGAAGCTTTCTTT.

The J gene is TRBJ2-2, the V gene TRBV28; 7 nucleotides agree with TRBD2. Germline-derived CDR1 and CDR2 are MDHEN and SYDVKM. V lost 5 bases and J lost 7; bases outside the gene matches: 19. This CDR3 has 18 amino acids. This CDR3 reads CASSLTGTAGVSGGELFF. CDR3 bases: TGTGCCAGCAGTCTCACGGGGACCGCGGGAGTATCTGGCGGGGAGCTGTTTTTT. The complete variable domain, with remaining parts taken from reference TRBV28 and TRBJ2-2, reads DVKVTQSSRYLVKRTGEKVFLECVQDMDHENMFWYRQDPGLGLRLIYFSYDVKMKEKGDIPEGYSVSREKKERFSLILESASTNQTSMYLCASSLTGTAGVSGGELFFGEGSRLTVL.

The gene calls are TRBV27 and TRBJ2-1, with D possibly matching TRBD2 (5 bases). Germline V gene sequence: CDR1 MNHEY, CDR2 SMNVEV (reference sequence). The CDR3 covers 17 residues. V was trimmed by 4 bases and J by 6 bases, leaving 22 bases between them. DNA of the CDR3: TGTGCCAGCAGTTCTATAGTAGGTCTACTAGGGTCCAATGAGCAGTTCTTC. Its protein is CASSSIVGLLGSNEQFF.

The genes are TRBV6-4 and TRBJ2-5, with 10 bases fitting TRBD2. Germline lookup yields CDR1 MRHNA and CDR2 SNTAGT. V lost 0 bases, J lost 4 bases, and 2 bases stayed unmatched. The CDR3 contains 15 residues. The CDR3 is CASSDSAGGPETQYF. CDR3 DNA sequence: TGTGCCAGCAGTGACTCAGCGGGAGGGCCAGAGACCCAGTACTTC.

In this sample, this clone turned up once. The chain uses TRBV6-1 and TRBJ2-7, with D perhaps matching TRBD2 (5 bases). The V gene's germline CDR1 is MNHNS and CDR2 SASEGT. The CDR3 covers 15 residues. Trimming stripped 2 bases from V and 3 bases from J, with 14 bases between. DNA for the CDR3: TGTGCCAGCAGTGAAATAGCGCTCCTTCTCTACGAGCAGTACTTC. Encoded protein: CASSEIALLLYEQYF.

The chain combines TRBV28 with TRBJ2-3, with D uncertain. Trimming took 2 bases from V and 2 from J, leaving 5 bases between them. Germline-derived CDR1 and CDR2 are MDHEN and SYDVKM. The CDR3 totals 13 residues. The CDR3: CASSLEITDTQYF. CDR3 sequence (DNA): TGTGCCAGCAGTTTAGAGATCACAGATACGCAGTATTTT.

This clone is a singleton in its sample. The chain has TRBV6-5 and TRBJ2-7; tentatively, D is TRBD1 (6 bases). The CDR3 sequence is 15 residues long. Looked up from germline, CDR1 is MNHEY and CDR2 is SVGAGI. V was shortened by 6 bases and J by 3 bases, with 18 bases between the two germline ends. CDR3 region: CASRISGVSIYEQYF. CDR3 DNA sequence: TGTGCCAGCAGGATTTCAGGGGTATCTATCTACGAGCAGTACTTC.

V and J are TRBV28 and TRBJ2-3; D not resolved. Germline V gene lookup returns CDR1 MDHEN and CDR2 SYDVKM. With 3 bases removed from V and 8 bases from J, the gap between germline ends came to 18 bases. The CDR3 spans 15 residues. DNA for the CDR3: TGTGCCAGCAGTTTTTCAGGCGAAGGCCCAGGTACGCAGTATTTT. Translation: CASSFSGEGPGTQYF.

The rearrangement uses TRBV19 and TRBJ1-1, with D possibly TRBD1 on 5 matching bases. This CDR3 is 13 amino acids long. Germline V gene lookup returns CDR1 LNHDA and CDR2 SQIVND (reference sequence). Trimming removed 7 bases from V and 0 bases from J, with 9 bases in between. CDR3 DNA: TGTGCCAGTACCGACAGATTGAACACTGAAGCTTTCTTT. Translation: CASTDRLNTEAFF.

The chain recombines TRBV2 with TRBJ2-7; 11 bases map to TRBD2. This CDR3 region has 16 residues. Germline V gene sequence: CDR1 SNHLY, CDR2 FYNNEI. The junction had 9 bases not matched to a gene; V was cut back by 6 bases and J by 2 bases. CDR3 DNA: TGTGCCAGCAGGAGGACCCTAGCGGGAGGCACCTACGAGCAGTACTTC. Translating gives CASRRTLAGGTYEQYF.